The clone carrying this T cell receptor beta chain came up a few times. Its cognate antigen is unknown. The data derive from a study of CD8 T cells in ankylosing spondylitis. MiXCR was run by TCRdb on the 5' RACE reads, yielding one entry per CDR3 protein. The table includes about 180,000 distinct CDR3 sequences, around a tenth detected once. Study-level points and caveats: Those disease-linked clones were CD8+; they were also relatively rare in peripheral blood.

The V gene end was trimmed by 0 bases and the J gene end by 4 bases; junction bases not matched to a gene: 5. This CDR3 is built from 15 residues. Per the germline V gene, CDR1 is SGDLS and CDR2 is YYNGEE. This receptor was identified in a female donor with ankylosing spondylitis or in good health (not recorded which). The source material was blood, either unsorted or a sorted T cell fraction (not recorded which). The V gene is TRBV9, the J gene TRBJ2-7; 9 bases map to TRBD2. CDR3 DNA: TGTGCCAGCAGCGTAGAGCCTAGCGGGATGTACGAGCAGTACTTC. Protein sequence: CASSVEPSGMYEQYF. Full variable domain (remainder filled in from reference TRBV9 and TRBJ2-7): DSGVTQTPKHLITATGQRVTLRCSPRSGDLSVYWYQQSLDQGLQFLIQYYNGEERAKGNILERFSAQQFPDLHSELNLSSLELGDSALYFCASSVEPSGMYEQYFGPGTRLTVT.